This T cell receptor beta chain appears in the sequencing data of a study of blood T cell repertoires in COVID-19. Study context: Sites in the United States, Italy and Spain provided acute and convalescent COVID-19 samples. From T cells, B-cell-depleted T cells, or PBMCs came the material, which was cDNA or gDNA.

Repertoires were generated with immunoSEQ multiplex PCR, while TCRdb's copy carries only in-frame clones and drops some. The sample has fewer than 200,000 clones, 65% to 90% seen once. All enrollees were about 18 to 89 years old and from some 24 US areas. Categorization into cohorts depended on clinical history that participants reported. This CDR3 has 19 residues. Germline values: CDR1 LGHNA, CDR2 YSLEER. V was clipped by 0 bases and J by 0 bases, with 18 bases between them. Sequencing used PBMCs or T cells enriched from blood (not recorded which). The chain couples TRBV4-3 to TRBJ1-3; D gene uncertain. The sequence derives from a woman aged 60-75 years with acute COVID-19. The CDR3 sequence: CASSQDGAGRSSSGNTIYF. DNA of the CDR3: TGCGCCAGCAGCCAAGATGGCGCCGGCAGGTCCTCCTCTGGAAACACCATATATTTT.